The clone carrying this T cell receptor beta chain turned up a few times. Its antigen is currently unknown. This sample stems from a study of T cell repertoires in aging, cancer and after chemotherapy. Background on the study: Donor ages fell into six groups from 30 or younger up to 70 or older.

The ends were cut back, 4 bases at V and 3 bases at J, with 15 bases in the middle. The germline CDR1 and CDR2 sequences are MNHEY and SMNVEV (reference sequence). There are 15 residues in the CDR3. Findings of the study overall: Across the chemotherapy interval, each cancer cohort showed higher median generation probability, suggesting thymic rebound. In hematological cancer patients, infiltrated lymphoid organs may have impaired thymic emigration or peripheral T cell expansion. Loss of evenness, beyond lost richness, contributed to age-related TCR diversity decline in cancer patients.

Rearranged V-D-J TRB sequences were amplified with a mixed TRB-A/B primer pool. Using its own MiXCR run on the multiplex PCR reads, TCRdb lists one record per CDR3 protein. Of around 5,800 distinct CDR3 sequences listed, 23% are singletons. Peripheral blood genomic DNA, not sorted cells or RNA, was the template. The sequencing sample was made of blood. This sequence originates from a human donor with a blood cancer. This chain connects TRBV27 to TRBJ1-2; D possibly corresponds to TRBD1 (6 bases). Here the CDR3 DNA reads TGTGCCAGCAGTTCCTGGGACACCCTGGACTATGGCTACACCTTC. Encoded protein: CASSSWDTLDYGYTF.